This TCR beta chain appears in the sequencing data of a study of cytomegalovirus exposure and HLA in healthy donors. For this clone: What it recognizes is unknown.

Study results and limitations: Follow-up analysis later connected one missense variant in DCLRE1C with trimming of TCR beta V- and J-genes. Several of the most significant clusters appeared linked to common viral pathogens, based on a later analysis. Across all donors, roughly uniform sequencing depth was an assumption of the presence/absence analyses. In a later analysis, across HLA loci, associated TCR counts were highest for DRB1, lowest for HLA-C.

Use of 60 Vbeta and 13 Jbeta primers characterized the PCR. Sequenced by immunoSEQ multiplex PCR; TCRdb stores in-frame clones only, minus some. The sample has some 41,000 clones. The sequence was collected from a man under 40 in good health and CMV-seronegative. Sequencing input: PBMCs.

The CDR3 sequence: CASSPAGSNQPQHF. The CDR3 nucleotides read TGTGCCAGCAGCCCCGCAGGGAGCAATCAGCCCCAGCATTTT. The chain joins TRBV5-6 to TRBJ1-5, with a tentative D call TRBD1 (5 bases). The CDR3 has 14 residues. The V and J ends lost 4 bases and 1 base respectively, with 9 bases between them. Germline V gene data show CDR1 as SGHDT and CDR2 as YYEEEE.